The present TCR beta chain was sequenced within a study of Ad26.COV2.S vaccination and SARS-CoV-2 variants. Treatment reported: some 19 received Ad26.COV2.S at low or high dose, single or two shots; about 5 received placebo; per-sample allocation not given. Sampling was done on day 63 after the first vaccine or placebo injection. The CDR3 length is 16 residues. V gave up 3 bases and J gave up 4 bases; unmatched junction bases: 10. Germline V lookup: CDR1 SGHTS, CDR2 YDEGEE. Generated by immunoSEQ multiplex PCR, the TCRdb table keeps only in-frame clones and is missing some. This table has some 330,000 clones, about nine tenths appearing once. As to this clone: Its antigen is unknown.

Study-level points and caveats: The TCR breadth and depth analyses may have produced an underestimate of total T cell responses.

Sequenced material: peripheral blood, taken in a trial of Ad26.COV2.S vaccine versus placebo. This chain connects TRBV5-8 to TRBJ1-5, with 7 nucleotides matching TRBD1. This receptor was identified in a person between 18 and 60 years old who received the Ad26.COV2.S COVID-19 vaccine or a placebo. CDR3: CASSSPGTVRNQPQHF. The CDR3 coding sequence is TGTGCCAGCAGCTCTCCCGGGACAGTAAGAAATCAGCCCCAGCATTTT.